This T cell receptor (beta chain) was retrieved from a study of Ad26.COV2.S vaccination and SARS-CoV-2 variants (dated by TCRdb to the early 2020s). Describing the broader study: Donors in the vaccine arm were drawn from COV1001, a multicentre, randomized, double-blind, placebo-controlled phase I-IIa trial testing Ad26.COV2.S in healthy adults. Ad26.COV2.S was given intramuscularly at 5x10^10 or 1x10^11 viral particles, as a single shot or as two shots 56 days apart. TCRbeta repertoire sequencing served as the tool for gauging how specific and how broad the SARS-CoV-2-reactive T cell receptors were following Ad26.COV2.S vaccination. A total of 32 samples were included in the TCR-sequenced set, comprising roughly 19 Ad26.COV2.S vaccine recipients, 5 placebo recipients and 8 SARS-CoV-2 convalescent individuals. Trial participants were randomized into five groups of five, in which low-dose or high-dose Ad26.COV2.S was given once or twice, or placebo was given on both occasions. Throughout the experiments and outcome assessment, investigators stayed blinded to trial group allocation. The paper as a whole reports these results and caveats: After vaccination, substantial breadth of spike-specific CD8+ and CD4+ T cell responses was reported. According to the authors, total T cell responses may have been underestimated by the TCR breadth and depth analyses. The study was not powered for comparison of responses between vaccine doses or regimens. Ad26.COV2.S recipients had higher spike-specific TCR breadth than placebo recipients (P = 0.0014). Vaccine and placebo recipients had comparable non-spike TCR breadth, which fits with the vaccine containing only spike.

In light of the paper, this sample's treatment or condition label describes: around 19 received Ad26.COV2.S at low or high dose, single or two shots; 5 received placebo; per-sample allocation not given. For vaccine and placebo recipients, repertoires were sequenced using samples collected on day 63 after the first injection. Cohort 1b enrolled 20 to 30 adults aged 18-55 years at a single site in Boston, USA, between 29 July and 7 August 2020. As a vaccine, Ad26.COV2.S was a replication-incompetent adenovirus type 26 vector that expressed a prefusion-stabilized SARS-CoV-2 spike protein derived from the original Wuhan strain. TCRbeta CDR3 regions were sequenced with the immunoSEQ Assay. After extraction, genomic DNA underwent amplification by bias-controlled multiplex PCR, followed by high-throughput sequencing. The study's processing was this. To quantify the absolute abundance of each unique TCRbeta CDR3 region, sequences were collapsed and filtered. T cell fraction was estimated by normalizing TCRbeta template counts to usable DNA, which was measured by amplifying reference genes present in all nucleated cells. Repertoire TCRs were annotated as SARS-CoV-2-specific by exact matching of V gene, CDR3 amino acid sequence and J gene to a known reactive TCR set. The reference SARS-CoV-2 TCR set was obtained from MIRA and was filtered for enrichment in COVID-19-positive ImmuneCODE repertoires, whereby public or cross-reactive TCRs were removed. Using the MIRA antigens, annotated TCRs were further analysed by specific ORF or by position within an ORF. Breadth was defined as annotated unique rearrangements over total unique productive rearrangements; depth was the summed frequency of those rearrangements. Two-sided Wilcoxon rank-sum tests were applied when comparing TCR breadth between groups. Imported from immuneACCESS, the table was reduced by TCRdb to in-frame sequences with V and J called. These copies leave out some clones; in studies compared against another copy, an unresolved V gene accounts for under half, and the cause of the remainder is not known. The V and J calls and clone size are taken from that table; D and trimming were inferred from the DNA. Within this sample are a few hundred thousand clones, with roughly 90% of them counted one time only. Together, the top ten hold 3.6% of the sample.

With regard to this clone: The target of this receptor is not known. Qualities for individual bases were not recorded, and no much larger clone is one base off.

A distance of 14 bases separates the germline ends of V and J, which lose 2 bases and 4 bases respectively. The germline V gene (reference sequence) yields SEHNR for CDR1 and FQNEAQ for CDR2. Counted from cysteine to phenylalanine, this CDR3 has 16 amino acids. The entry retains the CDR3 DNA only, 48 bases that are in frame from base 1. The sample was peripheral blood, taken in a trial of Ad26.COV2.S vaccine versus placebo. The sequence came from a person aged 18-60 years who received the Ad26.COV2.S COVID-19 vaccine or a placebo. In this chain, TRBV7-9 is recombined with TRBJ2-2, with TRBD2 perhaps the D gene, on 6 matching bases. The nucleotides read TGTGCCAGCAGCTTATTAGGCGGGGCCATCACCGGGGAGCTGTTTTTT. Translated, this gives CASSLLGGAITGELFF.